This T cell receptor (beta chain) was captured by sequencing in a study of blood T cell repertoires in COVID-19. Looking at the study overall: Samples of COVID-19 (acute and convalescent) were obtained from the United States, Italy and Spain.

Seattle's cohort entered during active infection and was followed longitudinally. CDR3 length: 11 residues. The germline V and J ends were trimmed by 6 bases and 5 bases, with 10 bases remaining between them. Germline-derived CDR1 and CDR2 are DFQATT and SNEGSKA (reference sequence). Assay used: immunoSEQ multiplex PCR; TCRdb lists only in-frame clones, some missing. This table has some 190,000 clones, under 90% appearing once. This chain joins TRBV20-1 and TRBJ1-2; possibly TRBD1 for D (5 bases). This receptor was identified in a woman aged 80 or over with COVID-19, enrolled during active disease. Sample: peripheral blood. CDR3 in amino acids: CSAGGEYGYTF. CDR3 DNA: TGCAGTGCGGGGGGGGAATATGGCTACACCTTC.